Sequencing of this TCR beta chain was carried out in a study of blood T cell repertoires in COVID-19. This clone was found a few times. Adults between about 18 and 89 years of age took part from approximately 24 US areas. Germline V gene data show CDR1 as MGHRA and CDR2 as YSYEKL. Trimming removed 4 bases from V and 7 bases from J, with 14 bases in between. The CDR3 runs 14 residues. Profiling relied on immunoSEQ multiplex PCR, and the TCRdb table lists in-frame clones only, not all of them. The top ten clones hold about 2% of a sample with 250,000 to 400,000 clones, approximately 81% of them seen once.

Material for sequencing was PBMCs or T cells enriched from blood (not recorded which). This clonotype was sampled from a woman in her thirties who had been exposed to COVID-19. The chain links TRBV4-1 to TRBJ1-5; TRBD1 is a possible D gene (6 bases). The CDR3 here is CASSLDGQFQPQHF. CDR3 nucleotide sequence: TGCGCCAGCAGCCTAGACGGACAGTTCCAGCCCCAGCATTTT.